Below are 12 T cell receptor beta chains sequenced from a single sample in a study of shared clonotypes between healthy human individuals. Only in-frame clones appear in the TCRdb table, and some are missing; sequencing was by immunoSEQ multiplex PCR. The sample consists of hundreds of thousands of clones, approximately 79% of them appearing once. Material: memory CD4+ T cells sorted from blood. The subset denotes: CD45RA-negative fraction. Receptor source: a man in his thirties or forties in good health.

The chain combines TRBV9 with TRBJ1-4; D uncertain. The CDR3 runs to 14 residues. The germline gives CDR1 SGDLS, CDR2 YYNGEE. V lost 0 bases and J 8 bases, leaving 11 bases between the germline ends. Here the CDR3 reads CASSVEPLGEKLFF. The CDR3 DNA reads as TGTGCCAGCAGCGTAGAACCACTGGGGGAAAAACTGTTTTTT.

This chain links TRBV5-4 with TRBJ2-1; 13 positions agree with TRBD2. Looked up from germline, CDR1 is SGHNT and CDR2 is YYREEE (reference sequence). J was trimmed by 7 bases and V by 4 bases; bases with no gene match: 8. CDR3 length equals 16 residues. The CDR3: CASSPLRTSGRNEQFF. CDR3 nucleotide sequence: TGTGCCAGCAGCCCGCTAAGGACTAGCGGGAGAAATGAGCAGTTCTTC.

V and J are TRBV7-9 and TRBJ2-3; TRBD1 might be the D (6 bases). V gave up 4 bases and J gave up 0 bases, with 8 bases separating them. Germline CDR1 SEHNR, CDR2 FQNEAQ (reference sequence). The CDR3 has 14 residues. The DNA for the CDR3 is TGTGCCAGCAGCTGGGACACTAGCACAGATACGCAGTATTTT. Translating it yields CASSWDTSTDTQYF.

The chain uses TRBV5-1 and TRBJ2-1; possible D gene TRBD2, 5 bases. The CDR3 has 16 amino acids. Between the trimmed V and J ends, which lost 3 bases and 2 bases, there was a span of 15 bases. Germline V gives CDR1 SGHRS, CDR2 YFSETQ. The CDR3 here is CASSSGRAHPYNEQFF. The CDR3 coding sequence is TGCGCCAGCAGCTCTGGGCGGGCCCACCCCTACAATGAGCAGTTCTTC. Variable domain in full (rest from reference TRBV5-1 and TRBJ2-1): KAGVTQTPRYLIKTRGQQVTLSCSPISGHRSVSWYQQTPGQGLQFLFEYFSETQRNKGNFPGRFSGRQFSNSRSEMNVSTLELGDSALYLCASSSGRAHPYNEQFFGPGTRLTVL.

The V gene is TRBV18, the J gene TRBJ1-1, with D possibly matching TRBD1 (6 bases). V was clipped by 0 bases and J by 2 bases, with 13 bases between them. Germline assignment: CDR1 KGHSH and CDR2 LQKENI. There are 16 residues in the CDR3. CDR3 sequence reads: CASSPPSSGENTEAFF. Written as DNA, the CDR3 is TGTGCCAGCTCACCACCGTCTTCAGGGGAAAACACTGAAGCTTTCTTT.

The gene calls are TRBV25-1 and TRBJ2-1, with TRBD2 identical over 8 bases. Unmatched junction bases numbered 9, after V lost 0 bases and J lost 8 bases. The CDR3 contains 16 residues. Germline lookup yields CDR1 MGHDK and CDR2 SYGVNS. The CDR3 DNA is TGTGCCAGCAGTGAATATCGAACGGGAGGGAGCGATGAGCAGTTCTTC. This translates into CASSEYRTGGSDEQFF.

This chain connects TRBV19 to TRBJ2-7; 12 bases line up with TRBD2. This CDR3 has 15 amino acids. The V segment lost 6 bases and the J segment 3 bases; nucleotides outside the gene matches: 6. Germline-derived CDR1 and CDR2 are LNHDA and SQIVND (reference sequence). CDR3 sequence reads: CASRARTSGNYEQYF. The CDR3 region has the DNA TGTGCCAGTAGGGCTAGGACTAGCGGGAACTACGAGCAGTACTTC.

This clone was observed a few times. The chain employs TRBV5-6 and TRBJ2-1, with 8 bases aligning to TRBD2. V shed 4 bases and J 13 bases; nucleotides not matched to a gene: 10. Looked up from germline, CDR1 is SGHDT and CDR2 is YYEEEE. CDR3 length equals 13 residues. In DNA, the CDR3 is TGTGCCAGCAGCCAGGAAGCGGGAGTGGGACAGTTCTTC. Translated: CASSQEAGVGQFF.

The J gene is TRBJ1-1, the V gene TRBV9, with a weak D call TRBD1 (6 bases). Per the germline V gene, CDR1 is SGDLS and CDR2 is YYNGEE. The CDR3 sequence is 15 residues long. V lost 4 bases and J 7 bases, leaving 20 bases between the germline ends. This CDR3 reads CASSPTAGTPFEAFF. CDR3 nucleotides: TGTGCCAGCAGCCCAACAGCCGGGACACCATTTGAAGCTTTCTTT.

The chain has TRBV7-2 and TRBJ2-1; 13 nucleotides align to TRBD2. There are 17 residues in the CDR3. Trimming removed 4 bases from V and 6 bases from J; junction bases left unmatched: 9. The germline V gene encodes CDR1 SGHTA and CDR2 FQGNSA. The CDR3 nucleotides are TGTGCCAGCAGCTCCCGGACTAGCGGGAGAATTGGCAATGAGCAGTTCTTC. Its protein is CASSSRTSGRIGNEQFF.

The chain links TRBV7-9 to TRBJ1-3; 7 bases map to TRBD1. The CDR3 has 17 residues. The junction had 10 bases not matched to a gene; V was cut back by 4 bases and J by 1 base. Germline V gene lookup returns CDR1 SEHNR and CDR2 FQNEAQ (reference sequence). The CDR3 is CASSWSGTEYSGNTIYF. The CDR3 DNA sequence: TGTGCCAGCAGCTGGTCCGGGACAGAATATTCTGGAAACACCATATATTTT.

The V gene is TRBV27, the J gene TRBJ2-5; perhaps D is TRBD1 or TRBD2 (7 bases each). Trimming removed 6 bases at V and 5 bases at J, with 13 bases between. Germline V gene data show CDR1 as MNHEY and CDR2 as SMNVEV (reference sequence). The CDR3 has 13 residues. The CDR3 coding sequence is TGTGCCAGCAGACTCAGGGGGGGGGAGACCCAGTACTTC. Its protein product is CASRLRGGETQYF.